What follows are 12 T cell receptor beta chains derived from one specimen sequenced in a study of response to subunit inactivated influenza vaccine. Each CDR3 protein is one row after TCRdb ran MiXCR on the RT-PCR reads. The sample shows about 800,000 distinct CDR3 sequences, 21% of them seen only once. The sample consisted of PBMCs from blood, taken 5 to 6 days after vaccination. These receptors were collected from a man aged 45 to 65 who received an inactivated influenza vaccine.

This chain uses TRBV4-2 with TRBJ2-1, with 15 bases matching TRBD2. This CDR3 contains 17 residues. The germline V gene has CDR1 LGHNA and CDR2 YNFKEQ. The junction had 10 bases not matched to a gene; V was cut back by 4 bases and J by 9 bases. The CDR3 reads CASSLRTSGGANVEQFF. The CDR3 DNA reads as TGTGCCAGCAGCCTTCGGACTAGCGGGGGGGCGAATGTTGAGCAGTTCTTC.

The chain links TRBV6-1 to TRBJ2-7; 9 bases fit TRBD1. The germline gives CDR1 MNHNS, CDR2 SASEGT. V shed 6 bases, J shed 6 bases, and the junction held 6 bases outside the gene matches. This CDR3 spans 13 amino acids. CDR3 in amino acids: CASRRTGVPEQYF. CDR3 sequence (DNA): TGTGCCAGCAGAAGGACAGGGGTCCCCGAGCAGTACTTC.

The chain links TRBV20-1 to TRBJ2-4, with D hard to call. The CDR3 is 15 amino acids. V dropped 0 bases and J dropped 0 bases, with 9 bases sitting between them. Germline CDR1 is DFQATT and CDR2 is SNEGSKA (reference sequence). The CDR3 spells CSARDMDQAKNIQYF. The CDR3 DNA follows: TGCAGTGCTAGAGATATGGACCAAGCCAAAAACATTCAGTACTTC.

The chain combines TRBV24-1 with TRBJ2-1; 8 nucleotides line up with TRBD1. Germline trimming cut 3 bases from V and 7 bases from J; bases unmatched to any gene: 13. CDR3 length: 17 amino acids. Germline V gene sequence: CDR1 KGHDR, CDR2 SFDVKD. The CDR3 protein is CATSDPYYGQGWNEQFF. CDR3 coding DNA: TGTGCCACCAGTGATCCATACTATGGACAGGGTTGGAATGAGCAGTTCTTC.

This clonotype has only a few counts. The chain combines TRBV28 with TRBJ2-2; maybe TRBD1 (6 bases). V was shortened by 2 bases and J by 4 bases, with 20 bases between the two germline ends. The V gene's germline CDR1 is MDHEN and CDR2 SYDVKM. The CDR3 runs 18 residues. CDR3 in amino acids: CASSLAPAGTWSTGELFF. In DNA, the CDR3 is TGTGCCAGCAGTTTAGCTCCCGCCGGGACATGGAGCACCGGGGAGCTGTTTTTT.

This clonotype has ten or more counts. Here the CDR3 reads CSARTSEEETQYF. The CDR3 DNA sequence: TGCAGCGCAAGGACTAGCGAAGAAGAGACCCAGTACTTC. V is TRBV29-1 and J is TRBJ2-5; TRBD2 aligns across 9 bases. Trimming took 7 bases from V and 3 from J; bases not matched to a gene: 6. Germline V gene lookup returns CDR1 SQVTM and CDR2 ANQGSEA. CDR3 size: 13 residues.

The chain carries TRBV12-3 or TRBV12-4 and TRBJ1-5, with D hard to call. Trimming took off 5 bases at V and 0 bases at J, with 5 bases between the two ends. This CDR3 is 13 amino acids long. This CDR3 reads CASSELSNQPQHF. As DNA, the CDR3 is TGTGCCAGCAGTGAGCTTAGCAATCAGCCCCAGCATTTT.

This clonotype was seen ten or more times. J is TRBJ2-7 and V is TRBV7-9; D remains ambiguous. This CDR3 is built from 15 residues. V lost 0 bases and J 4 bases, leaving 13 bases between the germline ends. Germline assignment: CDR1 SEHNR and CDR2 FQNEAQ (reference sequence). The CDR3 spells CASSLALPGSYEQYF. The CDR3, as DNA: TGTGCCAGCAGCTTAGCGCTCCCGGGCTCATACGAGCAGTACTTC.

V is TRBV12-3 or TRBV12-4 and J is TRBJ2-1, with TRBD2 matching over 9 bases. V shed 8 bases and J 9 bases; nucleotides not matched to a gene: 11. This CDR3 is 14 amino acids long. CDR3 loop: CASRLAGGPGEQFF. The CDR3 DNA reads as TGTGCCAGCCGCTTGGCGGGGGGGCCGGGTGAGCAGTTCTTC.

This clonotype has just a few counts. This chain joins TRBV5-1 and TRBJ2-2; 8 nucleotides line up with TRBD2. The junction had 5 bases not matched to a gene; V was cut back by 7 bases and J by 0 bases. This CDR3 contains 15 residues. Germline-derived CDR1 and CDR2 are SGHRS and YFSETQ. For the CDR3, the DNA is TGCGCCAGCCGCGACGGGGGGGCGAACACCGGGGAGCTGTTTTTT. It translates to CASRDGGANTGELFF.

The genes are TRBV20-1 and TRBJ2-5, with D perhaps matching TRBD1 (6 bases). CDR3 length equals 15 residues. The V gene's germline CDR1 is DFQATT and CDR2 SNEGSKA (reference sequence). V lost 4 bases to trimming and J lost 4 bases, with 19 bases between them. The CDR3 DNA sequence: TGCAGTGCTAAGGCCGTAACAGGGATGGTAGAGACCCAGTACTTC. As protein: CSAKAVTGMVETQYF.

The V gene is TRBV28, the J gene TRBJ2-6; TRBD2 might be the D (5 bases). Trimming pared 8 bases from V and 0 bases from J, leaving 20 bases between. The CDR3 totals 18 residues. Looked up from germline, CDR1 is MDHEN and CDR2 is SYDVKM. CDR3 loop: CASAGVEVIYSGANVLTF. The DNA for the CDR3 is TGTGCCAGCGCTGGGGTGGAGGTGATTTACTCTGGGGCCAACGTCCTGACTTTC.